What follows are 8 T cell receptor beta chains derived from one specimen sequenced in a study of blood T cell repertoires in COVID-19. The data were produced by immunoSEQ multiplex PCR, yet TCRdb's version contains in-frame clones alone and is incomplete. The data show about 200,000 clones, with about 86% seen just once and 3% to 4% held by the top ten. Sequencing used PBMCs or T cells enriched from blood (not recorded which). The receptors come from a woman aged 40 to 50 with acute COVID-19.

This clone has a single count. The V and J genes are TRBV4-1 and TRBJ2-1; TRBD2 matches at 14 bases. V was clipped by 3 bases and J by 9 bases; unmatched bases: 4. CDR3 length: 15 residues. Germline V gene data show CDR1 as MGHRA and CDR2 as YSYEKL. The CDR3 loop is CASSQGTSGSGEQFF. In nucleotides, the CDR3 is TGCGCCAGCAGCCAGGGGACTAGCGGGAGTGGTGAGCAGTTCTTC.

CDR3 DNA: TGCGCCAGCAGCTTGGGACAGAGCACAGATACGCAGTATTTT. It codes for CASSLGQSTDTQYF. The J gene is TRBJ2-3, the V gene TRBV5-1; D might be TRBD1 (5 bases). The CDR3 extends over 14 amino acids. Deletions cut 0 bases from V and 0 bases from J, with 5 bases between. CDR1 is SGHRS, CDR2 YFSETQ, per germline.

The chain couples TRBV19 to TRBJ2-5, with 7 nucleotides matching TRBD1. V shed 4 bases, J shed 1 base, and the junction held 3 bases outside the gene matches. The CDR3 has 14 residues. The germline CDR1 and CDR2 sequences are LNHDA and SQIVND (reference sequence). Written as DNA, the CDR3 is TGTGCCAGTAGTAACCAGGGGGTCCAAGAGACCCAGTACTTC. Amino acid sequence: CASSNQGVQETQYF. Supplemented by reference TRBV19 and TRBJ2-5, the full variable domain reads DGGITQSPKYLFRKEGQNVTLSCEQNLNHDAMYWYRQDPGQGLRLIYYSQIVNDFQKGDIAEGYSVSREKKESFPLTVTSAQKNPTAFYLCASSNQGVQETQYFGPGTRLLVL.

The chain is built from TRBV27 and TRBJ2-1; D perhaps matches TRBD2 (7 bases). Germline-derived CDR1 and CDR2 are MNHEY and SMNVEV (reference sequence). CDR3 size: 14 residues. V was trimmed by 7 bases and J by 9 bases, leaving 19 bases between them. For the CDR3, the DNA is TGTGCCAGCATTCCCAATGGGGGGGCAATTGAGCAGTTCTTC. Its protein product is CASIPNGGAIEQFF.

The chain carries TRBV7-2 and TRBJ1-6, with TRBD1 as a possible D gene (6 bases). In germline, CDR1 is SGHTA, CDR2 FQGNSA. V was cut by 2 bases and J by 8 bases, with 13 bases left in between. The length of the CDR3 is 15 residues. The CDR3 reads CASSLRGIGDSPLHF. DNA of the CDR3: TGTGCCAGCAGCTTAAGGGGGATTGGGGATTCACCCCTCCACTTT.

The chain links TRBV3-1 (or the pseudogene TRBV3-2) to TRBJ2-7, with a possible D match to TRBD2 (6 bases). The CDR3 consists of 14 residues. The V end lost 1 base, the J end lost 2 bases, and 9 bases lay between the germline ends. From germline, CDR1 is LGHDT and CDR2 YNNKEL (reference sequence). CDR3: CASSQAGGAYEQYF. CDR3 bases: TGTGCCAGCAGCCAAGCCGGAGGGGCCTACGAGCAGTACTTC.

The rearrangement uses TRBV4-2 and TRBJ1-2; 7 bases map to TRBD1. Germline V CDR1 and CDR2: LGHNA, YNFKEQ. CDR3 length: 15 residues. V lost 2 bases to trimming and J lost 4 bases; unmatched junction nucleotides: 7. The CDR3 nucleotides read TGTGCCAGCAGCCAACCCGGGACAGACGTCTATGGCTACACCTTC. Amino acid sequence: CASSQPGTDVYGYTF.

The gene calls are TRBV2 and TRBJ2-1; 12 positions match TRBD2. CDR3 length equals 15 residues. The germline V gene has CDR1 SNHLY and CDR2 FYNNEI. Trimming at V came to 2 bases and at J to 15 bases, leaving 11 bases not matched to a gene. In DNA, the CDR3 is TGTGCCAGCAGTGAAAGGGCTAGCGGGAGGGGTATTCCGTTCTTC. This sequence encodes CASSERASGRGIPFF. Looking up the rest from reference TRBV2 and TRBJ2-1 gives the full variable domain: EPEVTQTPSHQVTQMGQEVILRCVPISNHLYFYWYRQILGQKVEFLVSFYNNEISEKSEIFDDQFSVERPDGSNFTLKIRSTKLEDSAMYFCASSERASGRGIPFFGPGTRLTVL.